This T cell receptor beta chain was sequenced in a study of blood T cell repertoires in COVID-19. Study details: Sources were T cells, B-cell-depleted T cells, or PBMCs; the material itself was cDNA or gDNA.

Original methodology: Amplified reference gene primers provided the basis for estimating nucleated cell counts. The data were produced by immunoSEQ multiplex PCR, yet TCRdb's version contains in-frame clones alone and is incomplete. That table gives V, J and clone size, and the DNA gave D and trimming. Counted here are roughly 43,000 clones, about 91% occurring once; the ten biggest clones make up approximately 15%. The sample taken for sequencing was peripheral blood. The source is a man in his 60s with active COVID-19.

The CDR3 spells CASSPRSGSQNIQYF. As DNA, the CDR3 is TGTGCCAGCAGTCCCCGTTCCGGGTCGCAAAACATTCAGTACTTC. J is TRBJ2-4 and V is TRBV6-5; D is unclear. V shed 5 bases and J shed 5 bases, with 16 bases lying between them. CDR1 MNHEY and CDR2 SVGAGI come from the germline V gene. This CDR3 spans 15 amino acids.